This T cell receptor (beta chain) derives from a study of cytotoxic CD8 clonotypes in ibrutinib-treated CLL. Study-wide findings and caveats: The study found public clonotypes uncommon, contracting or stable on treatment. Sampling of sustained-remission and progressing patients occurred at differing times. The study found clonality rose at ibrutinib response, then fell toward baseline at progression.

For this clone: Its antigen is unidentified.

This table comes from immunoSEQ multiplex PCR, and its TCRdb copy is limited to in-frame clones, with some not included. The sample lists nearly 300,000 clones; 65% to 85% were seen once. The receptor was derived from a human donor with chronic lymphocytic leukemia. The starting material was PBMCs, obtained at disease progression, from a patient treated with ibrutinib.

CDR3 sequence reads: CASSQDRVFRGTSTDTQYF. CDR3 DNA: TGCGCCAGCAGCCAAGATAGGGTCTTTAGGGGGACAAGCACAGATACGCAGTATTTT. The J gene is TRBJ2-3, the V gene TRBV4-3; tentative D call: TRBD1 (6 bases). The CDR3 extends over 19 amino acids. Deletions cut 0 bases from V and 0 bases from J, with 19 bases between. Germline assignment: CDR1 LGHNA and CDR2 YSLEER.